The 20 T cell receptor beta chains below were found in one sample sequenced in a study of post-analysis software for immune sequencing data. Study-wide results and caveats: When patients were compared with controls, 4 or 5 TRBV segments were more frequent, TRBV5-6, TRBV5-1 and TRBV20-1 among them.

Unique molecular identifiers tagged the TCR beta cDNA libraries. TCRdb processed the PCR reads anew with MiXCR; each CDR3 protein has one entry. The sample carries around 400,000 distinct CDR3 sequences, about 39% recorded once. These receptors are not linked to any known antigen. The sample consisted of blood. The receptor source for this set is a girl aged 2-15 years with multiple sclerosis.

This clonotype came up a few times. The rearrangement links TRBV12-3 or TRBV12-4 to TRBJ2-5; maybe TRBD1 (5 bases). The length of the CDR3 is 13 residues. V was pared by 5 bases and J by 3 bases, with 10 bases between. The CDR3: CASSPDTKETQYF. For the CDR3, the DNA is TGTGCCAGCAGTCCGGACACTAAAGAGACCCAGTACTTC.

This clonotype occurred a few times. V is TRBV5-1 and J is TRBJ2-2; perhaps TRBD1 as D (5 bases). Trimming pared 0 bases from V and 3 bases from J, leaving 12 bases between. From germline, CDR1 is SGHRS and CDR2 YFSETQ. The CDR3 covers 16 residues. The CDR3 reads CASSLALGHYTGELFF. DNA for the CDR3: TGCGCCAGCAGCTTGGCCTTGGGGCATTACACCGGGGAGCTGTTTTTT.

The V and J genes are TRBV15 and TRBJ2-7, with 7 bases that match TRBD1. The germline CDR1 and CDR2 sequences are LNHNV and YYDKDF (reference sequence). The CDR3 is 17 amino acids. Trimming cost V 1 base and J 4 bases; bases outside gene matches: 13. CDR3 residues: CATSRGDRQGKSYEQYF. In DNA form, the CDR3 reads TGTGCCACCAGCAGAGGGGATCGACAGGGAAAGTCTTACGAGCAGTACTTC.

Points on this clonotype: The final CDR3 position lacks the conserved phenylalanine or tryptophan, pointing to a likely read error. V is TRBV28 and J is TRBJ1-5, with D possibly being TRBD1 (6 bases). Trimming removed 5 bases from V and 5 bases from J, with 16 bases in between. Germline CDR1 and CDR2: MDHEN and SYDVKM. There are 15 residues in the CDR3. CDR3 amino acids: CASSRGPLTYQPQHL. DNA of the CDR3: TGTGCCAGCAGTCGGGGGCCACTGACCTATCAGCCCCAGCATCTT.

This clonotype was observed a few times. This chain links TRBV5-1 with TRBJ2-1; 12 positions match TRBD1. CDR3 length equals 15 residues. Losses at the gene ends were 3 bases for V and 5 bases for J; bases not matched to a gene: 3. Germline V CDR1 and CDR2: SGHRS, YFSETQ. Written as DNA, the CDR3 is TGCGCCAGCAGCTGGGGACAGGGGGCCGACAATGAGCAGTTCTTC. As protein: CASSWGQGADNEQFF.

Many counts were recorded for this clonotype. The chain carries TRBV11-1 and TRBJ2-3, with TRBD1 matching 8 bases. The V segment lost 5 bases and the J segment 1 base; nucleotides outside the gene matches: 2. The CDR3 covers 14 residues. The germline V gene encodes CDR1 SGHAT and CDR2 FQDESV (reference sequence). CDR3 amino acids: CASSQGQGTDTQYF. The CDR3 nucleotides are TGTGCCAGCAGCCAGGGACAGGGCACAGATACGCAGTATTTT.

This clonotype turned up a few times. This rearrangement joins TRBV5-1 to TRBJ1-1, with TRBD1 as a possible D gene (5 bases). The ends were cut back, 7 bases at V and 3 bases at J, with 16 bases in the middle. Germline V lookup: CDR1 SGHRS, CDR2 YFSETQ. The CDR3 loop spans 14 amino acids. The CDR3 here is CASGTFTGDTEAFF. The CDR3 nucleotides are TGCGCCAGCGGGACCTTTACTGGGGACACTGAAGCTTTCTTT.

This clonotype was picked up a small number of times. The V gene is TRBV20-1, the J gene TRBJ2-7; 8 nucleotides line up with TRBD1. Germline-derived CDR1 and CDR2 are DFQATT and SNEGSKA (reference sequence). CDR3 length: 12 residues. Trimming took 6 bases from V and 2 from J; bases not matched to a gene: 3. The chain's CDR3 is CSAPDRAYEQYF. CDR3 in DNA: TGCAGTGCCCCGGACAGGGCCTACGAGCAGTACTTC.

Of note for this clonotype: A read error may produce the germline difference seen at one junction end. V usage is TRBV6-5 and J usage is TRBJ2-1; TRBD2 aligns across 7 bases. Germline V gene sequence: CDR1 MNHEY, CDR2 SVGAGI. This CDR3 spans 15 amino acids. The CDR3 DNA is TGTGCCAGCAGTTACCGGCAGCGGGGTGACAATGAACAGTTCTTC. Translation gives CASSYRQRGDNEQFF.

The rearrangement links TRBV28 to TRBJ2-1; 12 bases map to TRBD2. The CDR3 covers 15 residues. The V segment lost 4 bases and the J segment 4 bases; nucleotides outside the gene matches: 2. Germline assignment: CDR1 MDHEN and CDR2 SYDVKM. The CDR3 loop reads CASSSTSGRYNEQFF. The CDR3 DNA follows: TGTGCCAGCAGTTCAACTAGCGGGAGGTACAATGAGCAGTTCTTC.

The chain links TRBV6-5 to TRBJ2-2; D is unresolved. Germline V gene data show CDR1 as MNHEY and CDR2 as SVGAGI. Trimming pared 6 bases from V and 4 bases from J, leaving 15 bases between. The CDR3 sequence is 15 residues long. The CDR3 region has the DNA TGTGCCAGCAGGGTGAATAATTTCGGCACCGGGGAGCTGTTTTTT. Amino acids: CASRVNNFGTGELFF.

This clonotype has only a few counts. This chain uses TRBV28 with TRBJ2-7; 7 bases map to TRBD1. V shed 6 bases and J 0 bases; nucleotides not matched to a gene: 5. The germline CDR1 and CDR2 sequences are MDHEN and SYDVKM. The CDR3 covers 14 residues. The CDR3: CASRYRGPSYEQYF. In DNA, the CDR3 is TGTGCCAGCAGATACAGGGGCCCCTCCTACGAGCAGTACTTC.

This sequence joins TRBV24-1 and TRBJ2-3; the D gene is possibly TRBD2 (6 bases). This CDR3 region has 15 residues. CDR1 and CDR2 (germline): KGHDR, SFDVKD. Trimming stripped 5 bases from V and 5 bases from J, with 16 bases between. CDR3 in amino acids: CATSAGGPAGDTQYF. The CDR3 DNA reads TGTGCCACCAGTGCCGGGGGACCCGCGGGAGATACGCAGTATTTT.

There are a few counts of this clonotype. The V call is TRBV20-1, the J call TRBJ2-7; 15 nucleotides line up with TRBD2. J lost 3 bases, V lost 3 bases, and 3 bases had no gene match. Germline-derived CDR1 and CDR2 are DFQATT and SNEGSKA (reference sequence). This CDR3 comprises 15 residues. CDR3 sequence (DNA): TGCAGTGCTAGTGGACTAGCGGGAGGGCACTACGAGCAGTACTTC. Translating gives CSASGLAGGHYEQYF.

This rearrangement joins TRBV28 to TRBJ2-7; TRBD2 matches at 9 bases. V shed 6 bases, J shed 0 bases, and the junction held 6 bases outside the gene matches. CDR1 is MDHEN and CDR2 is SYDVKM in the germline V gene. The CDR3 has 15 amino acids. The DNA of the CDR3 is TGTGCCAGCAGCGTAGCGGGGGACCTCTCCTACGAGCAGTACTTC. Translating it yields CASSVAGDLSYEQYF.

The chain employs TRBV19 and TRBJ2-1; 7 nucleotides line up with TRBD2. With V trimmed by 4 bases and J by 9 bases, 12 bases remained unmatched. The CDR3 covers 15 residues. The germline gives CDR1 LNHDA, CDR2 SQIVND (reference sequence). CDR3 in amino acids: CASSREGSGMSEQFF. The CDR3 DNA reads as TGTGCCAGTAGTAGGGAAGGGAGCGGGATGAGTGAGCAGTTCTTC.

The chain joins TRBV20-1 to TRBJ1-2; a weak D match, TRBD1 (6 bases). Germline V gives CDR1 DFQATT, CDR2 SNEGSKA (reference sequence). V was shortened by 1 base and J by 5 bases, with 14 bases between the two germline ends. This CDR3 has 14 amino acids. This chain's CDR3 is CSARAGGKGYGYTF. DNA of the CDR3: TGCAGTGCTAGAGCGGGGGGCAAAGGGTATGGCTACACCTTC.

The chain uses TRBV20-1 and TRBJ2-3; 7 positions agree with TRBD1. CDR3 length: 14 residues. Per the germline V gene, CDR1 is DFQATT and CDR2 is SNEGSKA (reference sequence). Trimming removed 2 bases from V and 0 bases from J; junction bases left unmatched: 2. The CDR3 protein is CSARWDSSTDTQYF. Here the CDR3 DNA reads TGCAGTGCTAGATGGGACAGCAGCACAGATACGCAGTATTTT.

The rearrangement links TRBV2 to TRBJ2-3; D possibly corresponds to TRBD1 (5 bases). V was shortened by 2 bases and J by 6 bases, with 9 bases between the two germline ends. Germline V CDR1 and CDR2: SNHLY, FYNNEI. This CDR3 spans 13 amino acids. The CDR3 DNA reads as TGTGCCAGCAGTGAACAAAACAGGGATACGCAGTATTTT. This translates into CASSEQNRDTQYF.

This clonotype was seen more than once but under ten times. Here the CDR3 reads CSAGPGLEGAETQYF. The CDR3 DNA reads as TGCAGTGCTGGACCGGGACTAGAGGGTGCGGAGACCCAGTACTTC. V gene TRBV20-1 combines with J gene TRBJ2-5; TRBD2 matches 8 bases. The CDR3 loop spans 15 amino acids. V shed 5 bases and J 5 bases; nucleotides not matched to a gene: 13. Looked up from germline, CDR1 is DFQATT and CDR2 is SNEGSKA (reference sequence).